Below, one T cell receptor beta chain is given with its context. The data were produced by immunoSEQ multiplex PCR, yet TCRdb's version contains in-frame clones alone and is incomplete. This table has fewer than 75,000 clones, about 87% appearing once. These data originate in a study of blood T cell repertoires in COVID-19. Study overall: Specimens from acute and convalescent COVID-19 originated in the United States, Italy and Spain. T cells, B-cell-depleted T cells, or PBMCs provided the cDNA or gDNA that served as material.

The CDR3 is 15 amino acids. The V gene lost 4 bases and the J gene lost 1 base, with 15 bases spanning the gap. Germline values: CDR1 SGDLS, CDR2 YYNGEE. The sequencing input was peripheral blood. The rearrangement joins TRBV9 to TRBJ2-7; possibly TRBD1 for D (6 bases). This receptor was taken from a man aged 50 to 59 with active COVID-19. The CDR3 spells CASSPLGQGSYEQYF. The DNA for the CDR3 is TGTGCCAGCAGCCCCCTTGGGCAGGGGTCCTACGAGCAGTACTTC.